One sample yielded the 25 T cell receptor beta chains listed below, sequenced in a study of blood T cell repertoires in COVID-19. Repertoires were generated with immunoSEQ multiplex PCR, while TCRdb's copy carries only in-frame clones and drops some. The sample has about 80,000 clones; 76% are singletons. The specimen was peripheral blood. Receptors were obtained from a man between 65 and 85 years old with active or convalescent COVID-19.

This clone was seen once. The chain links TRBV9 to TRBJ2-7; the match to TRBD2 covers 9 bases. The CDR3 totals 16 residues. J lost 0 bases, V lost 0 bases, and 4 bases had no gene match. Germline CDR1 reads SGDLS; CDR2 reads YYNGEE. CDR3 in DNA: TGTGCCAGCAGCGTAGGACTAGCGGAGAACTCCTACGAGCAGTACTTC. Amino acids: CASSVGLAENSYEQYF.

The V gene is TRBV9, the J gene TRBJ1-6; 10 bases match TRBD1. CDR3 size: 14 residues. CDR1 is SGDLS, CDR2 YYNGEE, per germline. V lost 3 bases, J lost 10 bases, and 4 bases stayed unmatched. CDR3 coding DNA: TGTGCCAGCAGCGACCGGACAGGGGGGTCACCCCTCCACTTT. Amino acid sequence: CASSDRTGGSPLHF.

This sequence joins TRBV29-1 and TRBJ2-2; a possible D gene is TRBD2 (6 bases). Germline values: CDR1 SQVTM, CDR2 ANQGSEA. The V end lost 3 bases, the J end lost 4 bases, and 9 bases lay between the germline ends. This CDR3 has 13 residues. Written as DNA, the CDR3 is TGCAGCGTTGACGCGGGGCGCACCGGGGAGCTGTTTTTT. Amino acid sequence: CSVDAGRTGELFF.

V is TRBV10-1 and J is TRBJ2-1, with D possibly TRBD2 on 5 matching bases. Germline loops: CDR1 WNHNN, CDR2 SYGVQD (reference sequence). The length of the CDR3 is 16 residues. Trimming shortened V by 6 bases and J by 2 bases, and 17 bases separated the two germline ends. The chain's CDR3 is CASSSTGIHPYNEQFF. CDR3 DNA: TGCGCCAGCAGCAGCACGGGGATTCATCCCTACAATGAGCAGTTCTTC.

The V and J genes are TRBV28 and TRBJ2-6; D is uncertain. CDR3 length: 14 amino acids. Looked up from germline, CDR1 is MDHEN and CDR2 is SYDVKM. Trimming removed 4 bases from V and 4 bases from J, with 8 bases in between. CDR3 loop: CASSSGTGANVLTF. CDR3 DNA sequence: TGTGCCAGCAGTTCAGGTACCGGGGCCAACGTCCTGACTTTC.

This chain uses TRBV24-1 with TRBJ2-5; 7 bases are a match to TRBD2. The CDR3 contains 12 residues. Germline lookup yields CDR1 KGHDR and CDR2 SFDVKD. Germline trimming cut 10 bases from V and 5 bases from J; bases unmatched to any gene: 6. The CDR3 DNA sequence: TGTGCCACAGCGGGATGGGGCGAGACCCAGTACTTC. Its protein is CATAGWGETQYF.

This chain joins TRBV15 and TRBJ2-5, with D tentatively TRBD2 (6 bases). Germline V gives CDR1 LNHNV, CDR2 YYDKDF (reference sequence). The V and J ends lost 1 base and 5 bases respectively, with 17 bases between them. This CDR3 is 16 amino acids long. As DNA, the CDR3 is TGTGCCACCAGCAGAGGGTCCCGTATAGCGGATGAGACCCAGTACTTC. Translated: CATSRGSRIADETQYF.

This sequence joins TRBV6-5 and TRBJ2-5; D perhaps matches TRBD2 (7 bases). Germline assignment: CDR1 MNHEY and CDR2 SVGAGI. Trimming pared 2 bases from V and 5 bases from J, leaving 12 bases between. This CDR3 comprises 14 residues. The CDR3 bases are TGTGCCAGCAGTTACCCGGGGGGCTCGGAGACCCAGTACTTC. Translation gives CASSYPGGSETQYF.

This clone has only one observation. CDR3 protein: CASRTLLNEKLFF. In DNA form, the CDR3 reads TGTGCCAGCCGGACATTGCTGAATGAAAAACTGTTTTTT. This rearrangement joins TRBV2 to TRBJ1-4; D possibly corresponds to TRBD1 (5 bases). Germline assignment: CDR1 SNHLY and CDR2 FYNNEI. Trimming left V 8 bases short and J 5 bases short, with 12 bases between. This CDR3 has 13 amino acids. Filled out from reference TRBV2 and TRBJ1-4, the complete variable domain reads EPEVTQTPSHQVTQMGQEVILRCVPISNHLYFYWYRQILGQKVEFLVSFYNNEISEKSEIFDDQFSVERPDGSNFTLKIRSTKLEDSAMYFCASRTLLNEKLFFGSGTQLSVL.

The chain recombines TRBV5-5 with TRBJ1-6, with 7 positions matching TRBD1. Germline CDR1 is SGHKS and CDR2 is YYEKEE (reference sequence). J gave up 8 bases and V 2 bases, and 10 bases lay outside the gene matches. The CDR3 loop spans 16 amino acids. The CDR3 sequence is CASSFSAGGRDSPLHF. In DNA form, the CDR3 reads TGTGCCAGCAGCTTTTCCGCAGGGGGGCGCGATTCACCCCTCCACTTT.

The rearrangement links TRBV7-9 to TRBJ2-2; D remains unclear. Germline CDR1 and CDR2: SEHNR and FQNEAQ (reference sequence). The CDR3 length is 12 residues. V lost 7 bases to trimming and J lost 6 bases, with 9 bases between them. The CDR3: CASTPISGELFF. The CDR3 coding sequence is TGTGCCAGCACCCCTATCTCCGGGGAGCTGTTTTTT.

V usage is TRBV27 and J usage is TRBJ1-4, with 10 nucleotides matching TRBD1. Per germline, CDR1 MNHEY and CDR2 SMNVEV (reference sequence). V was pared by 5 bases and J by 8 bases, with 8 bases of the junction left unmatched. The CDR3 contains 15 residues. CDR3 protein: CASSPGQGVREKLFF. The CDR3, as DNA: TGTGCCAGCAGTCCCGGACAGGGGGTACGGGAAAAACTGTTTTTT.

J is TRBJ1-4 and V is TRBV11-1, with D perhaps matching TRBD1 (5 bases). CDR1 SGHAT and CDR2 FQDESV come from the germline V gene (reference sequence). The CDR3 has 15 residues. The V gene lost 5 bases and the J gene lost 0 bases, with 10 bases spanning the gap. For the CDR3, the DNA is TGTGCCAGCAGCCCTCGACAGACAACTAATGAAAAACTGTTTTTT. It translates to CASSPRQTTNEKLFF.

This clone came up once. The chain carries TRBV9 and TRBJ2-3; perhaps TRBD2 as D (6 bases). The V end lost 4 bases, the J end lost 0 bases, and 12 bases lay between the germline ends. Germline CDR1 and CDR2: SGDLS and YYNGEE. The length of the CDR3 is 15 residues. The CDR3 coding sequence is TGTGCCAGCAGCTCCCCGGCGGGGAGCACAGATACGCAGTATTTT. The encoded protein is CASSSPAGSTDTQYF. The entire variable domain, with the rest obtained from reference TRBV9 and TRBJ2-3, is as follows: DSGVTQTPKHLITATGQRVTLRCSPRSGDLSVYWYQQSLDQGLQFLIQYYNGEERAKGNILERFSAQQFPDLHSELNLSSLELGDSALYFCASSSPAGSTDTQYFGPGTRLTVL.

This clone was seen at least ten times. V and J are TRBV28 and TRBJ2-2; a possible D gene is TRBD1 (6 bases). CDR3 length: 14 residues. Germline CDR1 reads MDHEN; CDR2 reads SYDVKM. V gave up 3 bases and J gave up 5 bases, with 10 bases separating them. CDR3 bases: TGTGCCAGCAGTTTTACAGGGAAGACCGGGGAGCTGTTTTTT. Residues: CASSFTGKTGELFF.

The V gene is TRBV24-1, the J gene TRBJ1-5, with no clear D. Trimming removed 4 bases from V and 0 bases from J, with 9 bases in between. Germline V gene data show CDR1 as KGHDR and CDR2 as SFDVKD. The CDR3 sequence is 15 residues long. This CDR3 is CATSDRRDSNQPQHF. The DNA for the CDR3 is TGTGCCACCAGTGACAGACGGGATAGCAATCAGCCCCAGCATTTT.

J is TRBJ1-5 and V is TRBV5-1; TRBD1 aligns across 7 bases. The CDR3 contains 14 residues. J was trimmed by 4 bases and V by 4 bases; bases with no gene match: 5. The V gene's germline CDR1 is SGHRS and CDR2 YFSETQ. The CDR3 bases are TGCGCCAGCAGCGCCGGACAGGAAAATCAGCCCCAGCATTTT. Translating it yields CASSAGQENQPQHF.

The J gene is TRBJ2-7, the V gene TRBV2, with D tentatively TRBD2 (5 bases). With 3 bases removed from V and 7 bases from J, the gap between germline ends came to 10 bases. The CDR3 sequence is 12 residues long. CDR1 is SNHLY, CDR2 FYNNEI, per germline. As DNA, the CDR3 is TGTGCCAGCAGTGACCGCGGGCGTGAGCAGTACTTC. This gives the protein CASSDRGREQYF.

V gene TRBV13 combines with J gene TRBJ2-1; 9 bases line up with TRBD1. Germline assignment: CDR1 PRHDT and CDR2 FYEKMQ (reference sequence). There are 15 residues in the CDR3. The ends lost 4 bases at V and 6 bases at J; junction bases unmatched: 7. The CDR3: CASSSRDREVNEQFF. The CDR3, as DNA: TGTGCCAGCAGCTCCCGGGACAGGGAGGTCAATGAGCAGTTCTTC.

The CDR3 sequence: CASSEVRNQPQHF. CDR3 in DNA: TGTGCCAGCAGTGAAGTCAGGAATCAGCCCCAGCATTTT. The J gene is TRBJ1-5, the V gene TRBV2; the D is unclear. The germline V gene encodes CDR1 SNHLY and CDR2 FYNNEI. Trimming took off 1 base at V and 4 bases at J, with 5 bases between the two ends. The CDR3 runs 13 residues.

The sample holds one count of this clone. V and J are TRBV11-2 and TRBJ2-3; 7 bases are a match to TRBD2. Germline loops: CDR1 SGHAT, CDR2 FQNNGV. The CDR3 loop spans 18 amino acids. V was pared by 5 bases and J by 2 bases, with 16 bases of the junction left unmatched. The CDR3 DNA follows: TGTGCCAGCAGCGGTGGGCTTCTAGCGGACGCTTTCACAGATACGCAGTATTTT. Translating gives CASSGGLLADAFTDTQYF. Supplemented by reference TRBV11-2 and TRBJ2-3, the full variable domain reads EAGVAQSPRYKIIEKRQSVAFWCNPISGHATLYWYQQILGQGPKLLIQFQNNGVVDDSQLPKDRFSAERLKGVDSTLKIQPAKLEDSAVYLCASSGGLLADAFTDTQYFGPGTRLTVL.

The CDR3 spells CASSPWTGGEQYF. The CDR3, as DNA: TGCGCCAGCAGCCCGTGGACAGGGGGCGAGCAGTACTTC. The chain combines TRBV5-1 with TRBJ2-7; 10 positions match TRBD1. The CDR3 totals 13 residues. Germline V gene lookup returns CDR1 SGHRS and CDR2 YFSETQ. Germline trimming cut 4 bases from V and 6 bases from J; bases unmatched to any gene: 4.

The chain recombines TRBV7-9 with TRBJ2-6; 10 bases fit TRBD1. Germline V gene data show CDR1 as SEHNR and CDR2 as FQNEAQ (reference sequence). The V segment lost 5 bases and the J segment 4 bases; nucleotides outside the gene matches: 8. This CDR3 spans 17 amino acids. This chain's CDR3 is CASSRGQGVMGANVLTF. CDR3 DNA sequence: TGTGCCAGCAGCCGAGGACAGGGGGTTATGGGGGCCAACGTCCTGACTTTC.

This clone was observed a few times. The DNA for the CDR3 is TGCGCCAGCAGCTTGAGGCCCCGGGAGATTGGGACTGAAGCTTTCTTT. This codes for CASSLRPREIGTEAFF. The rearrangement links TRBV5-1 to TRBJ1-1, with unresolved D. Per germline, CDR1 SGHRS and CDR2 YFSETQ. Trimming stripped 1 base from V and 5 bases from J, with 18 bases between. This CDR3 contains 16 residues.

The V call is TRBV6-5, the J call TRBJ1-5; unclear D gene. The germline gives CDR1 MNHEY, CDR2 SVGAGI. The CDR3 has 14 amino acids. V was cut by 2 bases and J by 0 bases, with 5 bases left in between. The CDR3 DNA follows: TGTGCCAGCAGTTACGGGCATAGCAATCAGCCCCAGCATTTT. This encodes CASSYGHSNQPQHF.